This TCR beta chain appears in the sequencing data of a study of blood T cell repertoires in COVID-19. This clone was picked up a small number of times. CDR3 length equals 12 residues. Between the trimmed V and J ends, which lost 7 bases and 2 bases, there was a span of 9 bases. Per the germline V gene, CDR1 is MGHDK and CDR2 is SYGVNS. Sequencing used immunoSEQ multiplex PCR; TCRdb keeps in-frame clones, though not all of them. The repertoire includes about 94,000 clones, 80% of them detected once, and roughly 20% sits in the top ten. The sample taken for sequencing was peripheral blood. The clonotype originates from a human donor in a cohort sampled during active COVID-19. The chain uses TRBV25-1 and TRBJ2-7, with D maybe TRBD2 (5 bases). The CDR3 reads CASTGEAYEQYF. The CDR3, as DNA: TGTGCCAGCACCGGGGAAGCCTACGAGCAGTACTTC.